Each of the 31 T cell receptor beta chains below was sequenced from the same sample in a study of T cell repertoires in cytomegalovirus infection. TCRdb passed the reads through MiXCR, listing each CDR3 protein once. The sample lists fewer than 300,000 distinct CDR3 sequences, roughly 26% occurring once. Sequencing used PBMCs. These receptors all come from a human donor in good health (CMV status not recorded). Some clones in this sample may be carry-over from other donors' samples.

For the CDR3, the DNA is TGTGCCAGCAGCCAGGGACAGCGCTATGGCTACACCTTC. This translates into CASSQGQRYGYTF. This chain joins TRBV11-2 and TRBJ1-2, with 7 bases that match TRBD1. The CDR3 has 13 amino acids. V trimming: 5 bases; J trimming: 4 bases; junction bases outside the gene matches: 4. The V gene's germline CDR1 is SGHAT and CDR2 FQNNGV.

CDR3 in amino acids: CASSEQGLGGSYEQYF. Here the CDR3 DNA reads TGTGCCAGCAGCGAACAGGGACTTGGGGGCTCCTACGAGCAGTACTTC. The chain has TRBV6-1 and TRBJ2-7, with D perhaps matching TRBD1 or TRBD2 (6 bases each). The CDR3 extends over 16 amino acids. Germline CDR1 is MNHNS and CDR2 is SASEGT. V shed 6 bases and J shed 0 bases, with 18 bases lying between them.

The chain recombines TRBV28 with TRBJ1-1, with D tentatively TRBD1 (5 bases). Trimming shortened V by 8 bases and J by 3 bases, and 13 bases separated the two germline ends. This CDR3 is 13 amino acids long. CDR1 is MDHEN, CDR2 SYDVKM, per germline. The CDR3 nucleotides read TGTGCCAGCCATCCCAGGGTGCACACTGAAGCTTTCTTT. Translated: CASHPRVHTEAFF.

V gene TRBV2 combines with J gene TRBJ1-2; no reliable D call. This CDR3 is 11 amino acids long. The V gene's germline CDR1 is SNHLY and CDR2 FYNNEI. V lost 2 bases and J lost 8, with 6 bases in between. This CDR3 reads CASSEFRGYTF. The CDR3 nucleotides read TGTGCCAGCAGTGAATTTAGAGGCTACACCTTC. The full variable domain, its missing parts supplied by reference TRBV2 and TRBJ1-2, is EPEVTQTPSHQVTQMGQEVILRCVPISNHLYFYWYRQILGQKVEFLVSFYNNEISEKSEIFDDQFSVERPDGSNFTLKIRSTKLEDSAMYFCASSEFRGYTFGSGTRLTVV.

This clonotype was seen many times. V usage is TRBV14 and J usage is TRBJ2-1, with 9 bases fitting TRBD2. In germline, CDR1 is SGHDN, CDR2 FVKESK. The CDR3 has 17 residues. After removal of 4 bases from V and 7 bases from J, the junction contained 14 bases not matched to a gene. The CDR3 sequence is CASSPHVVSGSKNEQFF. The CDR3 DNA follows: TGTGCCAGCAGCCCCCACGTCGTTAGCGGGAGTAAAAATGAGCAGTTCTTC.

CDR3 nucleotides: TGTGCCAGTAGTATAGTCGTACAGTCCACCGGGGAGCTGTTTTTT. It is translated as CASSIVVQSTGELFF. The rearrangement uses TRBV19 and TRBJ2-2; no reliable D call. Trimming left V 1 base short and J 4 bases short, with 10 bases between. Germline assignment: CDR1 LNHDA and CDR2 SQIVND (reference sequence). The CDR3 has 15 amino acids.

The chain has TRBV30 and TRBJ2-5; 10 positions match TRBD2. Losses at the gene ends were 3 bases for V and 5 bases for J; bases not matched to a gene: 9. CDR1 and CDR2 from the germline V gene are GTSNPN and SVGIG (reference sequence). The CDR3 sequence is 15 residues long. The DNA of the CDR3 is TGTGCCTGGAGGGGACTAGCGCCTAACCGGGAGACCCAGTACTTC. As protein: CAWRGLAPNRETQYF.

About this clonotype: Just one base apart from a much larger clone, this may be a read error. This chain uses TRBV7-9 with TRBJ2-1, with 7 bases matching TRBD2. The V gene's germline CDR1 is SEHNR and CDR2 FQNEAQ (reference sequence). CDR3 length equals 17 residues. DNA of the CDR3: TGTGCCAGCAGCCCCCCGGGGGGACCTAAAACTTACAATAAGCAGTTCTTC. Translation: CASSPPGGPKTYNKQFF.

This clonotype has a count of ten or more. The rearrangement joins TRBV7-2 to TRBJ2-7; 8 nucleotides align to TRBD2. Germline V gene lookup returns CDR1 SGHTA and CDR2 FQGNSA. With 5 bases clipped from V and 3 bases from J, the junction kept 12 bases outside the gene matches. The CDR3 contains 16 residues. CDR3: CASSNGRAGGYYEQYF. CDR3 bases: TGTGCCAGCAGCAACGGGAGGGCGGGAGGTTACTACGAGCAGTACTTC.

This clonotype was recorded only once. The chain recombines TRBV3-1 with TRBJ1-1; no clear D gene. The CDR3 contains 11 residues. The germline CDR1 and CDR2 sequences are LGHDT and YNNKEL (reference sequence). The V and J ends lost 8 bases and 7 bases respectively, with 11 bases between them. The CDR3 loop is CASFGLGEAFF. As DNA, the CDR3 is TGTGCCAGCTTCGGTTTAGGTGAAGCTTTCTTT.

V and J are TRBV9 and TRBJ2-6; 7 bases are a match to TRBD1. The CDR3 covers 18 residues. V gave up 4 bases and J gave up 0 bases; unmatched junction bases: 10. Germline CDR1 reads SGDLS; CDR2 reads YYNGEE. The CDR3 loop is CASSQGGSLLSGANVLTF. The CDR3 bases are TGTGCCAGCAGCCAAGGGGGCAGCCTCCTCTCTGGGGCCAACGTCCTGACTTTC.

This clonotype was picked up many times. V and J are TRBV7-2 and TRBJ1-4; D perhaps matches TRBD1 (5 bases). Germline lookup yields CDR1 SGHTA and CDR2 FQGNSA. There are 15 residues in the CDR3. The ends were cut back, 5 bases at V and 5 bases at J, with 15 bases in the middle. The CDR3 DNA reads TGTGCCAGCAGCCCAACAGGACTTCAAAATGAAAAACTGTTTTTT. Encoded protein: CASSPTGLQNEKLFF.

This clonotype was counted many times. The gene calls are TRBV7-2 and TRBJ2-7, with D perhaps matching TRBD2 (5 bases). Germline CDR1 is SGHTA and CDR2 is FQGNSA. Trimming pared 2 bases from V and 6 bases from J, leaving 11 bases between. The CDR3 loop spans 13 amino acids. CDR3 region: CASSLRGLGEQYF. DNA for the CDR3: TGTGCCAGCAGCTTAAGAGGGTTGGGCGAGCAGTACTTC.

A note on this clonotype: A single base separates this from a much larger clone, so it may be a read error. V usage is TRBV12-3 or TRBV12-4 and J usage is TRBJ2-1, with D possibly TRBD2 on 5 matching bases. V dropped 7 bases and J dropped 9 bases, with 19 bases sitting between them. The CDR3 consists of 14 residues. The CDR3 loop is CASTLDGVKSEQFF. CDR3 nucleotides: TGTGCCAGCACCTTGGACGGGGTCAAGAGTGAGCAGTTCTTC.

In its sample, this clonotype was seen many times. The chain is built from TRBV7-2 and TRBJ1-5, with D unresolved. The CDR3 contains 14 residues. CDR1 SGHTA and CDR2 FQGNSA come from the germline V gene. The V gene lost 0 bases and the J gene lost 2 bases, with 5 bases spanning the gap. CDR3: CASSLATGNQPQHF. The CDR3 bases are TGTGCCAGCAGCTTAGCCACAGGCAATCAGCCCCAGCATTTT.

This sequence joins TRBV29-1 and TRBJ2-7, with 7 positions matching TRBD2. This CDR3 region has 14 residues. The J segment lost 2 bases and the V segment lost 6 bases, leaving 10 bases of the junction unmatched. CDR1 SQVTM and CDR2 ANQGSEA come from the germline V gene. CDR3 protein: CSVEPVGGPYEQYF. CDR3 nucleotide sequence: TGCAGCGTGGAGCCGGTGGGAGGGCCCTACGAGCAGTACTTC.

There are many counts of this clonotype. The rearrangement joins TRBV28 to TRBJ2-1; D is possibly TRBD1 (6 bases). The CDR3 runs to 14 residues. The V end was cut by 8 bases, the J end by 8 bases, with 19 bases between. From germline, CDR1 is MDHEN and CDR2 SYDVKM. The CDR3 here is CASGSGTTLYEQFF. DNA for the CDR3: TGTGCCAGCGGTTCCGGGACAACGCTCTATGAGCAGTTCTTC.

In regard to this clonotype: An end of the junction differs from the germline gene, which may be a read error. V and J are TRBV5-3 and TRBJ1-2; 8 bases line up with TRBD1. Being an ORF, TRBV5-3 has a function that is uncertain. The CDR3 totals 16 residues. The CDR3: CASSLIGGQGSTGYTF. The CDR3 DNA reads as TGTGCCAGCAGCTTGATTGGTGGACAGGGATCGACTGGCTACACCTTC.

The CDR3 DNA reads TGCAGCGTCCAAGGGGACAGCCTAAACACCATATATTTT. Its protein product is CSVQGDSLNTIYF. The chain combines TRBV29-1 with TRBJ1-3; 7 bases agree with TRBD1. The CDR3 totals 13 residues. Germline V gene lookup returns CDR1 SQVTM and CDR2 ANQGSEA. Trimming at V came to 6 bases and at J to 6 bases, leaving 8 bases not matched to a gene.

The rearrangement joins TRBV27 to TRBJ1-2; 9 bases line up with TRBD1. The ends lost 7 bases at V and 8 bases at J; junction bases unmatched: 11. CDR3 length equals 14 residues. Germline V CDR1 and CDR2: MNHEY, SMNVEV (reference sequence). The DNA for the CDR3 is TGTGCCAGCATTACATCCACAGGGGGCCGGGGCTACACCTTC. The encoded protein is CASITSTGGRGYTF.

This clonotype qualifies as medium-sized. V is TRBV7-2 and J is TRBJ1-1; D gene ambiguous. CDR3 length: 14 amino acids. Trimming took off 5 bases at V and 0 bases at J, with 10 bases between the two ends. Germline assignment: CDR1 SGHTA and CDR2 FQGNSA. The CDR3 is CASSPHQMNTEAFF. CDR3 in DNA: TGTGCCAGCAGCCCTCACCAAATGAACACTGAAGCTTTCTTT.

The genes are TRBV5-1 and TRBJ1-1, with D uncertain. The V end was cut by 3 bases, the J end by 0 bases, with 15 bases between. The CDR3 contains 16 residues. CDR1 is SGHRS and CDR2 is YFSETQ in the germline V gene. The CDR3 loop reads CASSSGHRTVNTEAFF. DNA of the CDR3: TGCGCCAGCAGCTCGGGCCACCGGACGGTGAACACTGAAGCTTTCTTT.

This clonotype was observed a handful of times. This chain connects TRBV7-2 to TRBJ2-6; 10 bases match TRBD2. With 5 bases clipped from V and 4 bases from J, the junction kept 14 bases outside the gene matches. CDR1 is SGHTA and CDR2 is FQGNSA in the germline V gene. The CDR3 length is 19 residues. CDR3: CASSPARPSGRGGANVLTF. The CDR3 nucleotides are TGTGCCAGCAGCCCCGCCCGGCCTAGCGGGAGAGGCGGGGCCAACGTCCTGACTTTC.

This clonotype was counted between two and nine times. This sequence joins TRBV5-1 and TRBJ1-2, with TRBD1 as a possible D gene (6 bases). Germline CDR1 SGHRS, CDR2 YFSETQ. The length of the CDR3 is 14 residues. V was pared by 0 bases and J by 4 bases, with 10 bases between. The chain's CDR3 is CASSLDTGTYGYTF. CDR3 nucleotide sequence: TGCGCCAGCAGCTTGGATACAGGGACCTATGGCTACACCTTC.

This clonotype was counted between two and nine times. The chain combines TRBV20-1 with TRBJ1-1; D is perhaps TRBD1 (5 bases). The V and J ends lost 1 base and 10 bases respectively, with 10 bases between them. Germline lookup yields CDR1 DFQATT and CDR2 SNEGSKA (reference sequence). The CDR3 runs 11 residues. The CDR3 protein is CSARAGRAAFF. CDR3 nucleotides: TGCAGTGCTAGAGCGGGCAGGGCAGCTTTCTTT.

This clonotype was seen at least ten times. The chain recombines TRBV5-1 with TRBJ2-7, with 8 bases identical to TRBD2. The length of the CDR3 is 17 residues. After removal of 1 base from V and 4 bases from J, the junction contained 13 bases not matched to a gene. Per germline, CDR1 SGHRS and CDR2 YFSETQ. The CDR3 DNA sequence: TGCGCCAGCAGCTTGAGTGTTCCGGGAGGGCCATCGTACGAGCAGTACTTC. Protein: CASSLSVPGGPSYEQYF. Full variable domain (missing parts from reference TRBV5-1 and TRBJ2-7): KAGVTQTPRYLIKTRGQQVTLSCSPISGHRSVSWYQQTPGQGLQFLFEYFSETQRNKGNFPGRFSGRQFSNSRSEMNVSTLELGDSALYLCASSLSVPGGPSYEQYFGPGTRLTVT.

The rearrangement joins TRBV6-6 to TRBJ1-6; D is possibly TRBD1 (5 bases). The V end was cut by 6 bases, the J end by 12 bases, with 12 bases between. The CDR3 totals 12 residues. Looked up from germline, CDR1 is MNHNY and CDR2 is SVGAGI (reference sequence). The CDR3 spells CASRSLQEPLHF. In nucleotides, the CDR3 is TGTGCCAGCAGGTCACTACAGGAACCCCTCCACTTT.

The V and J genes are TRBV5-1 and TRBJ2-7; possibly TRBD1 for D (6 bases). Germline CDR1 reads SGHRS; CDR2 reads YFSETQ. V lost 4 bases to trimming and J lost 5 bases, with 10 bases between them. CDR3 length: 12 residues. The CDR3 loop reads CASSLGTNEQYF. As DNA, the CDR3 is TGCGCCAGCAGCCTAGGGACAAACGAGCAGTACTTC.

V usage is TRBV18 and J usage is TRBJ2-5; D gene unclear. Trimming cost V 3 bases and J 1 base, with 15 bases left between them. Germline V gives CDR1 KGHSH, CDR2 LQKENI. This CDR3 comprises 16 residues. CDR3 amino acids: CASSPQPRSFQETQYF. The CDR3 nucleotides read TGTGCCAGCTCACCTCAACCGCGTAGCTTCCAAGAGACCCAGTACTTC. Full variable domain (outside the CDR3, taken from reference TRBV18 and TRBJ2-5): NAGVMQNPRHLVRRRGQEARLRCSPMKGHSHVYWYRQLPEEGLKFMVYLQKENIIDESGMPKERFSAEFPKEGPSILRIQQVVRGDSAAYFCASSPQPRSFQETQYFGPGTRLLVL.

The V gene is TRBV7-2, the J gene TRBJ2-5, with unresolved D. Trimming shortened V by 0 bases and J by 4 bases, and 9 bases separated the two germline ends. The germline V gene has CDR1 SGHTA and CDR2 FQGNSA. The CDR3 contains 14 residues. The CDR3: CASSLAWFRETQYF. CDR3 in DNA: TGTGCCAGCAGCTTAGCTTGGTTCCGAGAGACCCAGTACTTC.

Ten or more counts support this clonotype. V usage is TRBV7-2 and J usage is TRBJ1-5; 8 nucleotides align to TRBD1. Germline CDR1 reads SGHTA; CDR2 reads FQGNSA. This CDR3 is 15 amino acids long. Trimming took 3 bases from V and 3 from J; bases not matched to a gene: 4. DNA for the CDR3: TGTGCCAGCAGCTTGCAACAGGGGGACAATCAGCCCCAGCATTTT. Translation: CASSLQQGDNQPQHF.